Listed below are T cell receptor beta chains from one sample, sequenced in a study of siplizumab effects on memory and regulatory T cells. The protocol was immunoSEQ multiplex PCR, while the TCRdb copy is restricted to in-frame clones and leaves out a portion. Seen here are some 100,000 clones, roughly 94% observed once, and the top ten hold 1% to 1.5%. The specimen was non-Treg CD4+ T cells sorted from blood. These receptors all stem from a human donor in good health. CDR3s include the opening cysteine and the closing phenylalanine or tryptophan. D genes are given only for firm matches.

D gene: NA
J gene: TRBJ2-5
V gene: TRBV5-1
CDR3 protein: CASSLGGPQETQYF
CDR3 DNA: TGCGCCAGCAGCTTGGGAGGGCCGCAAGAGACCCAGTACTTC

D gene: TRBD1
J gene: TRBJ1-3
V gene: TRBV9
CDR3 protein: CASSPAMDRVTGNTIYF
CDR3 DNA: TGTGCCAGCAGCCCCGCCATGGACAGGGTAACTGGAAACACCATATATTTT

D gene: NA
J gene: TRBJ2-4
V gene: TRBV7-9
CDR3 protein: CASSLVGPVAKNIQYF
CDR3 DNA: TGTGCCAGCAGCTTAGTCGGTCCAGTAGCCAAAAACATTCAGTACTTC

D gene: TRBD2
J gene: TRBJ2-1
V gene: TRBV27
CDR3 protein: CASSLVAGVGNEQFF
CDR3 DNA: TGTGCCAGCAGTTTAGTGGCGGGAGTGGGAAATGAGCAGTTCTTC

D gene: NA
J gene: TRBJ1-1
V gene: TRBV2
CDR3 protein: CASSRRANTEAFF
CDR3 DNA: TGTGCCAGCAGTCGGAGGGCGAACACTGAAGCTTTCTTT

D gene: TRBD1
J gene: TRBJ1-1
V gene: TRBV19
CDR3 protein: CASSANRDRMEAFF
CDR3 DNA: TGTGCCAGTAGTGCAAACCGGGACAGGATGGAAGCTTTCTTT

D gene: NA
J gene: TRBJ2-1
V gene: TRBV5-1
CDR3 protein: CASSLGGYNEQFF
CDR3 DNA: TGCGCCAGCAGCTTGGGGGGATACAATGAGCAGTTCTTC

D gene: NA
J gene: TRBJ1-5
V gene: TRBV2
CDR3 protein: CASSEYWGDDSNQPQHF
CDR3 DNA: TGTGCCAGCAGTGAATATTGGGGCGACGACTCCAATCAGCCCCAGCATTTT

D gene: NA
J gene: TRBJ2-1
V gene: TRBV19
CDR3 protein: CASSIAGNEQFF
CDR3 DNA: TGTGCCAGTAGTATAGCTGGGAATGAGCAGTTCTTC

D gene: NA
J gene: TRBJ1-4
V gene: TRBV7-9
CDR3 protein: CASSQSSATNEKLFF
CDR3 DNA: TGTGCCAGCAGCCAGTCCTCCGCAACTAATGAAAAACTGTTTTTT

D gene: TRBD1
J gene: TRBJ2-2
V gene: TRBV10-1
CDR3 protein: CASSENRGAGELFF
CDR3 DNA: TGCGCCAGCAGTGAGAACAGGGGTGCGGGGGAGCTGTTTTTT

D gene: NA
J gene: TRBJ1-3
V gene: TRBV19
CDR3 protein: CASSTPQGLGNTIYF
CDR3 DNA: TGTGCCAGTAGTACACCCCAGGGATTGGGTAACACCATATATTTT

D gene: NA
J gene: TRBJ1-3
V gene: TRBV4-1
CDR3 protein: CASSQPFQESGNTIYF
CDR3 DNA: TGCGCCAGCAGCCAGCCATTCCAGGAATCTGGAAACACCATATATTTT

D gene: NA
J gene: TRBJ1-2
V gene: TRBV5-4
CDR3 protein: CASSLPSGANGYTF
CDR3 DNA: TGTGCCAGCAGCTTGCCCTCGGGCGCCAATGGCTACACCTTC

D gene: NA
J gene: TRBJ2-6
V gene: TRBV5-1
CDR3 protein: CASSGTRGSGANVLTF
CDR3 DNA: TGCGCCAGCAGCGGCACTCGTGGCTCTGGGGCCAACGTCCTGACTTTC

D gene: TRBD2
J gene: TRBJ2-1
V gene: TRBV5-1
CDR3 protein: CASSLRLAGYSEQFF
CDR3 DNA: TGCGCCAGCAGCTTGAGACTAGCGGGATATAGTGAGCAGTTCTTC

D gene: NA
J gene: TRBJ1-1
V gene: TRBV25-1
CDR3 protein: CASRETGAMNTEAFF
CDR3 DNA: TGTGCCAGCAGGGAGACAGGTGCCATGAACACTGAAGCTTTCTTT

D gene: NA
J gene: TRBJ1-6
V gene: TRBV10-3
CDR3 protein: CAISDKGGSPLHF
CDR3 DNA: TGTGCCATCAGTGATAAAGGGGGTTCACCCCTCCACTTT